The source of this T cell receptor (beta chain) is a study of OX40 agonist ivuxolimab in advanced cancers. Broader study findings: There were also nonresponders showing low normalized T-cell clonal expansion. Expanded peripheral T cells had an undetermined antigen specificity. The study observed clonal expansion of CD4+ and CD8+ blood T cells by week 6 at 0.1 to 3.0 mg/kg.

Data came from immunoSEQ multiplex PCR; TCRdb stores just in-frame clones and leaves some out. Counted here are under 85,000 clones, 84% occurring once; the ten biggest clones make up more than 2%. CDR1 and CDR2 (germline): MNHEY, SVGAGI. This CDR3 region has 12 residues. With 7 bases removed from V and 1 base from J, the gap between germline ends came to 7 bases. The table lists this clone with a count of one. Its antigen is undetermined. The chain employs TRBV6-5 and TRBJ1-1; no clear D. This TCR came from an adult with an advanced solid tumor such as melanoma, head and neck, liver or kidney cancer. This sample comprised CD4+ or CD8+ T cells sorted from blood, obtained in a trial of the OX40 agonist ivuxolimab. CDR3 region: CASKQRNTEAFF. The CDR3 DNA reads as TGTGCCAGCAAACAGAGGAACACTGAAGCTTTCTTT.